The following is a T cell receptor (beta chain) sequence with its context. After template switching added a universal primer site, the resulting cDNA carried unique molecular identifiers. TCRdb reanalysed the 5' RACE reads using MiXCR and keeps one entry per CDR3 protein. The repertoire includes around 480,000 distinct CDR3 sequences, 14% of them detected once, and approximately 1% sits in the top ten. The entry originates in a study of identical twins. V shed 3 bases, J shed 3 bases, and the junction held 5 bases outside the gene matches. The CDR3 totals 15 residues. Germline CDR1 is LGHDT and CDR2 is YNNKEL (reference sequence). This same sample was also part of a study on yellow fever vaccine responses in identical twins.

The chain carries TRBV3-1 and TRBJ2-4; 7 bases are a match to TRBD2. Sequencing was done on a sample of CD4+ T cells sorted from blood. The origin of this receptor is a woman younger than 35 in good health. CDR3 nucleotide sequence: TGTGCCAGCAGCCATTCGGGGGGAGGCAAAAACATTCAGTACTTC. Translation: CASSHSGGGKNIQYF.